This T cell receptor (beta chain) was observed in a study of beta chain features in type 1 diabetes. General observations from the study: Any HLA type influence on TCRB rearrangement was left unresolved here. Significant though moderate, a shortening of TCRB CDR3s appeared in all four CD4+ subsets of Type 1 diabetes patients. PCR, the amplification step, might favor shorter templates, equally in patients and controls.

The V segment lost 7 bases and the J segment 6 bases; nucleotides outside the gene matches: 9. The V gene's germline CDR1 is MNHEY and CDR2 SMNVEV (reference sequence). The CDR3 has 14 residues. This clone was seen only a few times. Its antigen is still unknown. The investigators reverse transcribed all of the isolated RNA, so they sequenced expressed TCRB transcripts. Method: immunoSEQ multiplex PCR; TCRdb's copy keeps in-frame clones and lacks some. The repertoire consists of 45,000 to 60,000 clones, with around 45% occurring once and the leading ten covering roughly 0.13%. The source material was stem cell memory CD4+ T cells from blood. The TCR sequence derives from a man under 40 with type 1 diabetes. The gene calls are TRBV27 and TRBJ1-2; 9 bases line up with TRBD1. The DNA of the CDR3 is TGTGCCAGCAAGGAAGCGGACAGGGGCCATGGCTACACCTTC. Its translation: CASKEADRGHGYTF.